This passage covers 6 T cell receptor beta chains from one sample sequenced in a study of blood T cell repertoires in COVID-19. Profiled with immunoSEQ multiplex PCR; TCRdb holds only in-frame clones, not every one. The data hold approximately 250,000 clones, with roughly 88% observed a single time. The sequenced material came from peripheral blood. These receptors all come from an elderly woman with COVID-19, enrolled during active disease.

The chain recombines TRBV4-1 with TRBJ1-4; D gene ambiguous. The CDR3 sequence is 15 residues long. Germline V gives CDR1 MGHRA, CDR2 YSYEKL. V was pared by 2 bases and J by 1 base, with 8 bases between. CDR3 DNA: TGCGCCAGCAGCCAACCAGAGGGAACTAATGAAAAACTGTTTTTT. The encoded protein is CASSQPEGTNEKLFF.

Here the CDR3 DNA reads TGCGCCAGCAGTCACGGGACTAGCGGGGGCACTCGGACCGGGGAGCTGTTTTTT. Translated: CASSHGTSGGTRTGELFF. The V call is TRBV5-1, the J call TRBJ2-2; 14 bases line up with TRBD2. Germline CDR1 is SGHRS and CDR2 is YFSETQ. The ends lost 5 bases at V and 5 bases at J; junction bases unmatched: 11. This CDR3 is 18 amino acids long.

V usage is TRBV4-3 and J usage is TRBJ1-2; 7 bases are shared with TRBD1. The CDR3 has 17 amino acids. V dropped 0 bases and J dropped 4; count of bases not matched to a gene: 11. From germline, CDR1 is LGHNA and CDR2 YSLEER. As DNA, the CDR3 is TGCGCCAGCAGCCAAGATACAGGGGAAGCATTTAGCTATGGCTACACCTTC. This encodes CASSQDTGEAFSYGYTF.

CDR3 nucleotides: TGTGCCAGCAACTTCGGGACAGGGGGGAACGAGCAGTACTTC. Its protein product is CASNFGTGGNEQYF. The chain couples TRBV6-5 to TRBJ2-7; 11 bases align to TRBD1. Germline V gene sequence: CDR1 MNHEY, CDR2 SVGAGI. The CDR3 length is 14 residues. The trim removed 7 bases at V and 5 bases at J, leaving 7 bases unmatched.

The V and J genes are TRBV11-3 and TRBJ2-1; D is undetermined. CDR1 and CDR2 (germline): SGHNT, YENEEA. V lost 0 bases and J lost 6, with 9 bases in between. This CDR3 is built from 14 residues. CDR3 sequence: CASSLDYQRNEQFF. CDR3 nucleotide sequence: TGTGCCAGCAGCTTAGATTATCAGCGCAATGAGCAGTTCTTC.

The J gene is TRBJ1-1, the V gene TRBV28; no firm D call. This CDR3 region has 11 residues. Trimming removed 1 base at V and 10 bases at J, with 7 bases between. Germline V lookup: CDR1 MDHEN, CDR2 SYDVKM. CDR3 sequence reads: CASSLLGRAFF. The CDR3 region has the DNA TGTGCCAGCAGTTTATTAGGGAGAGCTTTCTTT.